This TCR beta chain was profiled in a study of shared clonotypes between healthy human individuals. Notes on the study in general: Despite large depth, rarefaction showed incomplete sorted-subset sequencing. Tissues were not sampled, only blood, and their repertoires likely differ.

CD4+ cells yielded CD45RA+ naive and CD45RA-negative memory subsets. In regard to this clone: Its antigen remains unknown.

In the sorted-subset replicate PCRs, 200 ng DNA, some 30,000 T cell genomes, was used. Assay: immunoSEQ multiplex PCR; the TCRdb copy retains only in-frame clones and omits some. The repertoire has around 2.5 million clones, approximately 94% of them found once; the top ten carry 0.35% to 0.45%. The sample consisted of naive CD4+ T cells from PBMCs. The subset: CD45RA+ positively selected. This sequence originates from a young man in good health. Some clones in this sample may be carry-over from other donors' samples.

The CDR3 DNA sequence: TGTGCCAGCAGTTTAACTGGTTTGGGAAACAGGGGGGGAATTCGACAGCCCCAGCATTTT. Its protein product is CASSLTGLGNRGGIRQPQHF. The chain uses TRBV28 and TRBJ1-5; 8 bases align to TRBD1. Germline V lookup: CDR1 MDHEN, CDR2 SYDVKM. The CDR3 is 20 amino acids. With V trimmed by 2 bases and J by 7 bases, 22 bases remained unmatched.